Below, 18 T cell receptor beta chains from the same sample are listed, as sequenced in a study of blood T cell repertoires in COVID-19 (dated by TCRdb to the early 2020s). Receptors were amplified or captured by the immunoSEQ multiplex PCR assay. In its TCRdb copy, this immuneACCESS table keeps in-frame sequences only and misses some clones. Where compared with another copy, unresolved V genes explain less than half of these, and the others have no known cause. This sample gives a few hundred thousand clones in total; roughly 90% of them show up just once. The ten largest account for roughly 2.2% of the sample. The specimen was peripheral blood. The receptor set was obtained from a woman aged 55 to 70 with COVID-19, enrolled during active disease.

The V and J genes are TRBV21-1 and TRBJ1-6. TRBV21-1 is listed as a pseudogene. This CDR3 comprises 15 residues. This CDR3 reads CASSNRSHYNSPLHF. The CDR3 DNA reads TGTGCCAGCAGCAACCGTAGTCACTATAATTCACCCCTCCACTTT.

V is TRBV9 and J is TRBJ1-2; no definite D call. This CDR3 is 15 amino acids long. CDR1 and CDR2 (germline): SGDLS, YYNGEE. V was clipped by 0 bases and J by 0 bases, with 9 bases between them. CDR3 region: CASSVGGSSNYGYTF. CDR3 DNA: TGTGCCAGCAGCGTAGGAGGGAGTTCTAACTATGGCTACACCTTC.

In DNA form, the CDR3 reads TGTGCTAGCGCTCCGGGGGGCACCTACGAGCAGTACTTC. Amino acid sequence: CASAPGGTYEQYF. This chain links TRBV7-7 with TRBJ2-7, with a tentative D call TRBD2 (7 bases). Germline lookup yields CDR1 SSHAT and CDR2 FNYEAQ (reference sequence). The CDR3 totals 13 residues.

The rearrangement uses TRBV2 and TRBJ1-4; 10 nucleotides agree with TRBD1. The CDR3 runs to 17 residues. Germline loops: CDR1 SNHLY, CDR2 FYNNEI. Losses at the gene ends were 3 bases for V and 6 bases for J; bases not matched to a gene: 10. CDR3 residues: CASSEFGTGDLDEKLFF. The CDR3, as DNA: TGTGCCAGCAGTGAGTTTGGGACAGGGGATTTGGATGAAAAACTGTTTTTT.

The rearrangement links TRBV5-5 to TRBJ1-2, with D possibly TRBD1 on 6 matching bases. Trimming cost V 0 bases and J 1 base, with 7 bases left between them. CDR3 length: 14 residues. The germline V gene encodes CDR1 SGHKS and CDR2 YYEKEE (reference sequence). The DNA for the CDR3 is TGTGCCAGCAGCTTGGACAGGGTTAACTATGGCTACACCTTC. This translates into CASSLDRVNYGYTF.

V and J are TRBV7-9 and TRBJ2-5, with 9 bases matching TRBD1. CDR1 SEHNR and CDR2 FQNEAQ come from the germline V gene (reference sequence). V trimming: 5 bases; J trimming: 1 base; junction bases outside the gene matches: 5. The CDR3 has 15 residues. CDR3 nucleotide sequence: TGTGCCAGCAGCGCCCAGACAGGGGGCCAAGAGACCCAGTACTTC. As protein: CASSAQTGGQETQYF. The entire variable domain, with the rest obtained from reference TRBV7-9 and TRBJ2-5, is as follows: DTGVSQNPRHKITKRGQNVTFRCDPISEHNRLYWYRQTLGQGPEFLTYFQNEAQLEKSRLLSDRFSAERPKGSFSTLEIQRTEQGDSAMYLCASSAQTGGQETQYFGPGTRLLVL.

V gene TRBV7-2 combines with J gene TRBJ2-5; 7 bases match TRBD2. The V segment lost 8 bases and the J segment 7 bases; nucleotides outside the gene matches: 7. CDR1 is SGHTA, CDR2 FQGNSA, per germline. There are 12 residues in the CDR3. CDR3 nucleotides: TGTGCCAGCGGGGGGGGTCGGGGGACCCAGTACTTC. Translation: CASGGGRGTQYF.

The chain has TRBV5-1 and TRBJ1-2, with 9 bases aligning to TRBD1. The V and J ends lost 0 bases and 8 bases, in that order; junction bases with no gene match: 8. Looked up from germline, CDR1 is SGHRS and CDR2 is YFSETQ. The CDR3 totals 15 residues. The CDR3 loop reads CASSLEGNRGHGYTF. The CDR3 region has the DNA TGCGCCAGCAGCTTGGAGGGTAACAGGGGGCACGGCTACACCTTC.

The rearrangement joins TRBV7-2 to TRBJ2-1; 9 positions match TRBD1. CDR1 and CDR2 from the germline V gene are SGHTA and FQGNSA. This CDR3 has 15 residues. Germline trimming cut 5 bases from V and 5 bases from J; bases unmatched to any gene: 7. The CDR3 coding sequence is TGTGCCAGCAGCCCTCGGGGACAGGGCCACAATGAGCAGTTCTTC. It translates to CASSPRGQGHNEQFF.

The chain couples TRBV9 to TRBJ1-3, with 9 bases lining up with TRBD1. The CDR3 is made up of 14 amino acids. The junction had 5 bases not matched to a gene; V was cut back by 3 bases and J by 7 bases. The germline V gene encodes CDR1 SGDLS and CDR2 YYNGEE. CDR3 loop: CASSADRGGNTIYF. The CDR3 DNA reads TGTGCCAGCAGCGCGGACAGGGGTGGGAACACCATATATTTT.

The chain carries TRBV6-5 and TRBJ1-4, with 7 bases lining up with TRBD1. The germline CDR1 and CDR2 sequences are MNHEY and SVGAGI. The length of the CDR3 is 14 residues. Unmatched junction bases numbered 9, after V lost 6 bases and J lost 8 bases. The CDR3 region is CASSEGQKGEKLFF. In DNA, the CDR3 is TGTGCCAGCAGCGAGGGACAGAAAGGGGAAAAACTGTTTTTT.

This clone was recorded only once. The V call is TRBV6-5, the J call TRBJ2-3, with TRBD2 matching over 7 bases. V lost 9 bases and J lost 3; bases outside the gene matches: 12. CDR1 is MNHEY and CDR2 is SVGAGI in the germline V gene. This CDR3 region has 15 residues. The CDR3 spells CASLAGYGGTDTQYF. CDR3 DNA: TGTGCCAGTCTGGCTGGGTACGGGGGGACAGATACGCAGTATTTT.

This chain joins TRBV24-1 and TRBJ2-3, with 10 bases identical to TRBD1. V trimming: 9 bases; J trimming: 5 bases; junction bases outside the gene matches: 10. The CDR3 loop spans 15 amino acids. The germline CDR1 and CDR2 sequences are KGHDR and SFDVKD. The CDR3 DNA follows: TGTGCCACCCAAGAGACAGGGGGCGCGGGAGATACGCAGTATTTT. It is translated as CATQETGGAGDTQYF.

The count of this clone is one. V usage is TRBV6-2 or TRBV6-3 and J usage is TRBJ1-1; D is ambiguous. The CDR3 totals 14 residues. Germline values: CDR1 MNHEY, CDR2 SVGEGT. The germline V and J ends were trimmed by 2 bases and 1 base, with 8 bases remaining between them. The CDR3 reads CASSYPDSNTEAFF. DNA of the CDR3: TGTGCCAGCAGTTACCCGGACTCGAACACTGAAGCTTTCTTT.

J is TRBJ2-3 and V is TRBV7-3, with D possibly TRBD2 on 6 matching bases. CDR1 is SGHTA, CDR2 FQGTGA, per germline. The CDR3 length is 16 residues. V was clipped by 1 base and J by 5 bases, with 16 bases between them. This chain's CDR3 is CASSLMAGLVGDTQYF. The CDR3 DNA reads TGTGCCAGCAGCTTAATGGCGGGGTTGGTAGGAGATACGCAGTATTTT.

The sample holds one count of this clone. The junction departs from the called germline gene at one end, perhaps through a read error. V usage is TRBV7-3 and J usage is TRBJ2-3; maybe TRBD1 (6 bases). This CDR3 contains 14 residues. Per germline, CDR1 SGHTA and CDR2 FQGTGA. The CDR3 region is CASSLGTATGTQYF. DNA of the CDR3: TGTGCCAGCAGCTTAGGGACGGCGACAGGTACGCAGTATTTT. Supplemented by reference TRBV7-3 and TRBJ2-3, the full variable domain reads GAGVSQTPSNKVTEKGKYVELRCDPISGHTALYWYRQSLGQGPEFLIYFQGTGAADDSGLPNDRFFAVRPEGSVSTLKIQRTERGDSAVYLCASSLGTATGTQYFGPGTRLTVL.

The chain couples TRBV7-2 to TRBJ1-4; TRBD1 aligns across 7 bases. The ends lost 5 bases at V and 4 bases at J; junction bases unmatched: 7. Germline CDR1 reads SGHTA; CDR2 reads FQGNSA. This CDR3 is 15 amino acids long. The CDR3 region has the DNA TGTGCCAGCAGCCGTAGTGGGACAGATAATGAAAAACTGTTTTTT. Translated: CASSRSGTDNEKLFF.

V is TRBV4-2 and J is TRBJ1-4; no clear D gene. The CDR3 covers 13 residues. Germline CDR1 LGHNA, CDR2 YNFKEQ. V lost 4 bases to trimming and J lost 5 bases, with 8 bases between them. The CDR3 region has the DNA TGTGCCAGCAGCCGAGGCAGCAATGAAAAACTGTTTTTT. Translating gives CASSRGSNEKLFF.